This TCR beta chain was observed in a study of OX40 agonist ivuxolimab in advanced cancers. The table came from immunoSEQ multiplex PCR; TCRdb's copy has only in-frame clones and leaves some out. Here the sample spans approximately 53,000 clones, 90% to 95% being singletons. In germline, CDR1 is LGHNA, CDR2 YSLEER. J gave up 3 bases and V 1 base, and 3 bases lay outside the gene matches. The CDR3 is 16 amino acids. Material: CD4+ or CD8+ T cells sorted from blood, obtained in a trial of the OX40 agonist ivuxolimab. The sequence was obtained from an adult with an advanced solid tumor such as melanoma, head and neck, liver or kidney cancer. The V and J genes are TRBV4-3 and TRBJ1-2; 12 nucleotides match TRBD1. Here the CDR3 DNA reads TGCGCCAGCAGCCAAGGGGGGACAGGGGGCTACTATGGCTACACCTTC. Its translation is CASSQGGTGGYYGYTF.